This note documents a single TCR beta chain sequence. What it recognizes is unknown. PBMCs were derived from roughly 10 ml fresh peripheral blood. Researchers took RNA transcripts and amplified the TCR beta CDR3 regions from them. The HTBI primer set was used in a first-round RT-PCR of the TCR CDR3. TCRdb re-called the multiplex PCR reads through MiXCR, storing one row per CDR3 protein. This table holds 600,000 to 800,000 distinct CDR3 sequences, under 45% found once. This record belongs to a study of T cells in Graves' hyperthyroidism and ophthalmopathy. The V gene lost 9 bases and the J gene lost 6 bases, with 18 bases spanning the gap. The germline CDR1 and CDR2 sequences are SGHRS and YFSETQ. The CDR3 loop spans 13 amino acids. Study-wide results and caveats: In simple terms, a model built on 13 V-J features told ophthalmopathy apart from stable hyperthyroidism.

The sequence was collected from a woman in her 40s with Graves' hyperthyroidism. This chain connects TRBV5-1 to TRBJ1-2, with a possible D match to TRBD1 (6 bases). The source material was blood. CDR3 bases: TGCGCCAACAGTGGGTACAGGGACCATGGCTACACCTTC. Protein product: CANSGYRDHGYTF.